This is a list of T cell receptor beta chains from one sample in a study of neurological immune-mediated disorders. TCRdb used MiXCR to reprocess the 5' RACE reads, holding one entry per CDR3 protein. Among about 79,000 distinct CDR3 sequences listed, roughly 13% were seen once. Sequences were obtained from PBMCs. Source of these receptors: a woman in her forties or fifties in good health. Each CDR3 is given with its conserved first and last residue. D genes are given only for firm matches. Where a row states a size, it is once, few, many or the class of an expanded clone; other rows omit it.

clone_size d_call j_call v_call cdr3_aa cdr3_nt
many . TRBJ2-7 TRBV3-1 CASSQDHRGRQYF TGTGCCAGCAGCCAAGATCACCGGGGTCGGCAGTACTTC
many . TRBJ2-7 TRBV5-1 CASSLGPRDRAAYEQYF TGCGCCAGCAGCTTGGGGCCGCGGGACAGAGCCGCCTACGAGCAGTACTTC
few TRBD1 TRBJ1-4 TRBV2 CASSPDRGREKLFF TGTGCCAGCAGTCCGGACAGGGGGCGGGAAAAACTGTTTTTT
many TRBD1 TRBJ1-2 TRBV20-1 CSARSGQGVESYTF TGCAGTGCTAGATCGGGACAGGGAGTCGAAAGCTACACCTTC
. . TRBJ1-3 TRBV20-1 CSARDVSGAAVNTIYF TGCAGTGCTAGAGATGTCTCTGGGGCAGCTGTAAACACCATATATTTT
many . TRBJ1-1 TRBV7-9 CASSLTVNTEAFF TGTGCCAGCAGCTTGACGGTAAACACTGAAGCTTTCTTT
many TRBD1 TRBJ2-1 TRBV5-1 CASSALDGDRQFF TGCGCCAGCAGCGCCCTAGATGGGGACAGGCAGTTCTTC
many . TRBJ1-3 TRBV7-2 CASSRAGGTGNTIYF TGTGCCAGCAGCCGGGCGGGGGGTACTGGAAACACCATATATTTT
. TRBD1 TRBJ1-3 TRBV7-2 CARSKQGARNTIYF TGTGCAAGAAGTAAACAGGGGGCGAGAAACACCATATATTTT
many . TRBJ2-7 TRBV20-1 CSARGSAYEQYF TGCAGTGCTAGGGGATCAGCCTACGAGCAGTACTTC
many TRBD1 TRBJ2-7 TRBV20-1 CSAHSGQDGFVGQYF TGCAGTGCTCACTCGGGACAGGATGGATTTGTGGGGCAGTACTTC
many . TRBJ2-3 TRBV20-1 CSPTMGGSTDTQYF TGCAGTCCAACAATGGGGGGTAGCACAGATACGCAGTATTTT
many . TRBJ2-2 TRBV14 CASSLGALRGELFF TGTGCCAGCAGCCTCGGGGCCCTAAGAGGGGAGCTGTTTTTT
many TRBD2 TRBJ2-1 TRBV20-1 CSASSASGRGDEQFF TGCAGTGCTAGCTCTGCTAGCGGGAGGGGAGATGAGCAGTTCTTC
many TRBD1 TRBJ2-7 TRBV5-1 CASSRGTGPSYEQYF TGCGCCAGCAGCAGGGGGACAGGGCCGTCCTACGAGCAGTACTTC
many TRBD1 TRBJ2-5 TRBV5-1 CASSLEGQGALAGETQYF TGCGCCAGCAGCTTGGAAGGTCAGGGGGCGCTTGCAGGAGAGACCCAGTACTTC
many TRBD2 TRBJ2-4 TRBV20-1 CSALSGSGDIQYF TGCAGTGCTCTTAGCGGGAGTGGGGACATTCAGTACTTC
many TRBD1 TRBJ2-5 TRBV5-1 CASWTGRGVETQYF TGCGCCAGTTGGACAGGGCGTGGAGTGGAGACCCAGTACTTC
. . TRBJ2-7 TRBV30 CAWSARGYSSYEQYF TGTGCCTGGAGTGCTCGGGGGTACAGCTCCTACGAGCAGTACTTC
many . TRBJ2-5 TRBV15 CATSRDRGAPRAQYF TGTGCCACCAGCAGAGATAGGGGGGCCCCGAGGGCCCAGTACTTC
many . TRBJ2-1 TRBV20-1 CSARSRGQAYNEQFF TGCAGTGCTAGATCGCGGGGGCAGGCCTACAATGAGCAGTTCTTC
many TRBD1 TRBJ1-2 TRBV5-1 CASSPTTGISNYGYTF TGCGCCAGCAGTCCGACGACAGGGATATCTAACTATGGCTACACCTTC
many . TRBJ2-2 TRBV4-2 CASSPLPANTGELFF TGTGCCAGCAGCCCTCTGCCCGCGAACACCGGGGAGCTGTTTTTT
many TRBD2 TRBJ2-3 TRBV27 CASSLQTGTSGFTDTQYF TGTGCCAGCAGTTTACAGACCGGGACTAGCGGATTCACAGATACGCAGTATTTT